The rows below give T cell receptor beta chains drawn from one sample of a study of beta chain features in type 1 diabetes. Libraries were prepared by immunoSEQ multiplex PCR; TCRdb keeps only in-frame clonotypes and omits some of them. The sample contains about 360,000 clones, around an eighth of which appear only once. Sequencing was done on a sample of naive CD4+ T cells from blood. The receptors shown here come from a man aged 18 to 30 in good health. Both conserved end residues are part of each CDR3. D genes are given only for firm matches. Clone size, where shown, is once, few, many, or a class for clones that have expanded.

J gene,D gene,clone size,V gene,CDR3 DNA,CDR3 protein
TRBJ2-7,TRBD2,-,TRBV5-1,TGCGCCAGCCAATTAGCGGGAGGGCCCCACGAGCAGTACTTC,CASQLAGGPHEQYF
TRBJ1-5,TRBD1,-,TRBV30,TGTGCCTGGAGTTACGGGACAGTTAGCAATCAGCCCCAGCATTTT,CAWSYGTVSNQPQHF
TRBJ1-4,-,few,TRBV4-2,TGTGCCAGCAGCCAAGATCTGGAGGGAGAAAAACTGTTTTTT,CASSQDLEGEKLFF
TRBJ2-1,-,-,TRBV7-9,TGTGCCAGCAGCTTAGGGTACCTGGCGGCTGAGCAGTTCTTC,CASSLGYLAAEQFF
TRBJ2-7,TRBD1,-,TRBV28,TGTGCCAGCAGAGCGACAGGGGATGTGAACGAGCAGTACTTC,CASRATGDVNEQYF
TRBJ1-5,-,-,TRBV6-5,TGTGCCAGCAGTTCCGACAGAAATCAGCCCCAGCATTTT,CASSSDRNQPQHF
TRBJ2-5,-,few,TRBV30,TGTGCCTGGAGTGTTGGAGGGGACGGAGAGACCCAGTACTTC,CAWSVGGDGETQYF
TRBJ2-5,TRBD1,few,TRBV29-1,TGCAGCGTCCGGGACAGCCAAGAGACCCAGTACTTC,CSVRDSQETQYF
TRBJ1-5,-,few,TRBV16,TGTGCCAGCAGTTACACAGGGAATCAGCCCCAGCATTTT,CASSYTGNQPQHF
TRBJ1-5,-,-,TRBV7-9,TGTGCCAGCAGCTTATGGGGCGGGGATCAGCCCCAGCATTTT,CASSLWGGDQPQHF
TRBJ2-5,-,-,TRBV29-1,TGCAGCGTTTCAGTACAAGAGACCCAGTACTTC,CSVSVQETQYF
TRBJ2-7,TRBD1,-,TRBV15,TGTGCCACCAGCAGAGCCGGGACAGGACCCTACGAGCAGTACTTC,CATSRAGTGPYEQYF
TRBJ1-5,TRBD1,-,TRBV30,TGTGCCTGGAGGGCCGGACAGGGCGGCAATCAGCCCCAGCATTTT,CAWRAGQGGNQPQHF
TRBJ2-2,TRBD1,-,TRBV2,TGTGCCAGCAGTCGACAGGGATTAAACACCGGGGAGCTGTTTTTT,CASSRQGLNTGELFF
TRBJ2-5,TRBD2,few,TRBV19,TGTGCCAGTGAGTTAGCGGGGGGCCAAGAGACCCAGTACTTC,CASELAGGQETQYF
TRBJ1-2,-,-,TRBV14,TGTGCCAGCAGCCAAGTTGTAGGGGGTGGCTACACCTTC,CASSQVVGGGYTF
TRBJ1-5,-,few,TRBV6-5,TGTGCCATCGGGAACAATCAGCCCCAGCATTTT,CAIGNNQPQHF
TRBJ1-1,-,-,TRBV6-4,TGTGCCAGCAGTGAACGGGACAACCTTTATACTGAAGCTTTCTTT,CASSERDNLYTEAFF
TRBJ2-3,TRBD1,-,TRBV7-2,TGTGCCAGCAGCATCGACAGGGGACCAAGCACAGATACGCAGTATTTT,CASSIDRGPSTDTQYF